This entry describes one T cell receptor beta chain. Authors' analysis steps: Researchers report that nucleated cell counts were estimated from reference gene primer amplification. The protocol was immunoSEQ multiplex PCR, while the TCRdb copy is restricted to in-frame clones and leaves out a portion. Clonal size and the V and J genes are those of that table, whereas D and trimming came from the DNA. Altogether over 250,000 clones are present, 75% to 90% being singletons, with the ten largest covering under 2.5%. The CDR3 spans 12 residues. Germline loops: CDR1 SGHKS, CDR2 YYEKEE (reference sequence). Trimming stripped 4 bases from V and 7 bases from J, with 8 bases between. The sample originates from a study of blood T cell repertoires in COVID-19.

V gene TRBV5-5 combines with J gene TRBJ2-2; D unresolved. This sequence originates from a woman aged 18-30 years who had recovered from COVID-19. Material: PBMCs or T cells enriched from blood (not recorded which). The DNA for the CDR3 is TGTGCCAGCAGCCTAGAGGTCGGGGAGCTGTTTTTT. This encodes CASSLEVGELFF.